This T cell receptor beta chain was recorded in a study of cytomegalovirus exposure and HLA in healthy donors (TCRdb year 2017). The study in broad terms: An earlier analysis of several hundred of the donors reported over 250 Gb of sequence data and approximately 120 million unique TCR beta sequences obtained from about 170 million T cells. In addition to the first cohort of approximately 650 subjects, a separate validation cohort of approximately 130 different subjects was used. Roughly five DR-DQ haplotypes were treated as single units for association and clustering because of strong linkage in the cohort. A later analysis re-examined previously published TCR beta repertoires from roughly 650 donors and added high-resolution HLA genotyping to investigate patterns of TCR occurrence. An early release that covered several hundred HLA-typed donors contained about 290 gigabases of sequencing data and about 84 million unique TCR sequences. All discovery cohort repertoires had been generated on a single sequencing platform. Of the roughly 400 genotyped donors, 65% to 90% fell in the genetic ancestry cluster associated with self-reported Caucasian donors. Among about 410 genotyped donors of the cohort, an average of about 220,000 unique TCR beta nucleotide sequences was sequenced per donor, of which roughly 18% were non-productive. Rather than using new phenotypic data, the later analysis identified candidate immune exposures from TCR beta sequences and from how often those sequences occurred across donors. In a later genetic analysis, genome-wide SNP genotypes for about three fifths of the roughly 670 donors were used, and that subset was treated as a discovery cohort. The study combined high-throughput TCR immunosequencing, statistical association of individual TCRs with disease status, and machine learning to predict cytomegalovirus infection status. The study was designed to test whether signatures of past pathogen exposure could be identified by cataloging public T cell receptors. The study profiled the T cell repertoires of hundreds of subjects by immunosequencing and related them to cytomegalovirus serostatus. To decide whether each TCR beta V gene segment behaved as functional or pseudogenic, an earlier analysis of fewer than 750 of the donors relied on high-throughput TCR beta sequencing. Donor age, sex, ethnicity and CMV serostatus were compiled together with the repertoire data. Both class I and class II loci were covered by HLA typing, at four-digit resolution. The number of typed donors differed by locus: roughly 629-640 for A, B, C, DRB1 and DQB1; 500 to 550 for DQA1; 600 to 610 for DPA1; and about 450 for DPB1. The paper's findings and limits, for the study overall: A later analysis found that HLA-associated TCR beta chains were more clonally expanded and had lower generation probabilities than equally common non-associated chains. In a later analysis, most CMV-associated TCR beta chains were found to appear HLA-restricted, with HLA associations seemingly driven largely by CMV exposure. Specific HLA alleles were associated with some 15,000 TCR beta sequences at a false discovery rate of 0.05 in a later analysis. In an earlier analysis of about 600 of the donors, most TCR beta V segments appeared in productive rearrangements about 87% or about 30% of the time, broadly matching IMGT annotations. Three of the identified cytomegalovirus-associated TCR beta chains were confirmed in vitro to be specific for cytomegalovirus antigens. An association between a missense DCLRE1C variant and V-gene and J-gene trimming of TCR beta chains was found in a later genetic analysis and replicated in an independent cohort. Because counts were too low, roughly 18 rarely observed V segments, including chromosome 9 orphons, were left out of the earlier analysis of 500 to 650 of the donors. Linkage disequilibrium might explain the correlated functional status among segregating V segments, but an unknown experimental factor could not be excluded. According to a later analysis, TCR association rates differed among HLA loci, with DRB1 alleles showing the most associated TCRs and HLA-C alleles showing the fewest. CMV serostatus was the only immune exposure information available for the cohort. According to the authors, the approach could potentially be generalized to other disease states and immunological phenotypes. The cohort was sequenced for TCR beta chains only, and without alpha or paired-chain data the features that could be detected were limited. Because HLA typing was unavailable for some donors at each locus, only the typed subset was used in association tests. According to a later analysis, parvovirus B19, influenza, CMV and Epstein-Barr virus appeared linked to several top co-occurrence clusters. The sequencing pipeline was judged likely to have produced a cluster of highly shared sequence variants as a technical artifact. In both the original and validation cohorts, the classifier was reported to diagnose cytomegalovirus status with high specificity and sensitivity. In the study, approximately 160 TCR beta chains were listed as associated with cytomegalovirus. The presence/absence analyses assumed that sequencing depth was roughly uniform across donors, and that assumption may not be true. While some public TCRs were present in many individuals, most TCR sequences turned up only very rarely across donors. A further reported finding was that TCR beta sequences accurately predicted the HLA-A and HLA-B alleles for most subjects in the first cohort. When HLA alleles, especially DR and DQ, strongly co-occurred, attributing TCR associations to individual alleles was difficult. In a later genetic analysis, fewer N-insertions in productive TCRs were reported among donors in an Asian-associated ancestry cluster than the approximately 710-donor mean.

This clone was seen once. Its antigen is unknown. Base quality data are lacking; no much larger clone is found one base away. Library preparation used the immunoSEQ multiplex PCR assay. For the multiplex PCR, a mixture combining 60 forward primers for TCR Vbeta segments and 13 reverse primers for TCR Jbeta segments was used. Amplification of the CDR3 region of rearranged TCR beta genes was performed with a multiplex PCR assay on genomic DNA. On the Illumina HiSeq System, the amplified TCR beta libraries were sequenced as 87-base-pair reads. The published analysis was carried out like this. A later analysis tallied roughly 80 million unique TCR beta chains across the 660 or so repertoires, and roughly 11 million of those chains were shared by two or more donors. To remove PCR and sequencing errors, raw reads were error-corrected and collapsed into unique sequences using a nearest-neighbor algorithm that merged closely related sequences. CDR3 sequences were aligned to IMGT reference sequences to assign V, D and J gene segments. For a sequence to be retained, a match of at least six nucleotides was required to both a V gene segment and a J gene segment. Rearrangements were classified as productive when the CDR3 lacked stop codons and remained in frame with V and J, and all other rearrangements were classified as non-productive. CDR3 was defined by IMGT convention, running from the second conserved V-encoded cysteine to the conserved J-encoded phenylalanine. The earlier analysis of about 560 of the donors excluded any sequence lacking an unambiguous match to a single V gene segment. In an earlier analysis of roughly 500 of the donors, V segments were called functional above 56.7% productive rearrangements and were called segregating when the between-donor standard deviation exceeded 5%. A statistical classification framework was developed to diagnose cytomegalovirus status using the catalog of TCR beta chain sequences. In a later analysis, V and J genes were assigned by comparing TCR nucleotide sequences against IMGT/GENE-DB human TR gene sequences. Using the TCRdist pipeline, a later analysis assigned CDR3 sequences along with most-parsimonious VDJ recombination scenarios. In a later analysis, every TCR beta chain was defined by the combination of its CDR3 amino acid sequence and its V-gene family, and reads without a unique V-gene family were dropped. As a way to deal with suspected cross-contamination and a sequencing artifact, a later analysis dropped more than 500 nucleotide sequences that were highly shared and had low generation probability. For each public chain, a later analysis derived a clonal expansion index from normalized ranks of inferred template counts within each repertoire. In a later analysis, generation probabilities were computed using a VDJ recombination model fitted to out-of-frame rearrangements, and the results were checked against IGoR. A later analysis scored TCR-TCR, TCR-HLA and TCR-CMV co-occurrence with hypergeometric tests, applying a repertoire-size bias correction to TCR pairs. To estimate false discovery rates, a later analysis permuted the HLA or CMV assignments 20 times. In a later analysis, co-occurring TCRs were grouped with DBSCAN, and TCRdist sequence similarity was added when clustering was performed within HLA-allele-positive subsets. For co-occurrence clustering, repertoires with fewer than 30,000 or more than 120,000 public chains were excluded, along with roughly 5 repertoires with anomalous nucleotide sharing. In TCRdb, the immuneACCESS table is reduced to in-frame sequences with V and J assigned. These tables do not hold every clone; where another copy was compared, an unresolved V gene accounts for under half, and the others remain unexplained. That table is the source of V, J and clone size, and D and trimming were worked out from the DNA. Here the sample has some 180,000 clones; 82% occur a single time. Approximately 1.4% of the sample is held by the ten biggest clonotypes.

The cohort consisted of hundreds of healthy bone marrow donors. Cohort members were all nominally healthy when sampled, although unrecorded immune exposures were likely present. The donor was CMV seronegative and belonged to the group of 352 seronegative cohort members. A peripheral blood sample was collected from each donor, and TCR beta sequencing was performed on peripheral blood mononuclear cells. The Qiagen DNeasy Blood Extraction Kit was used to extract genomic DNA from the blood cell samples. This receptor was taken from a middle-aged man in good health and CMV-seronegative. The sequenced sample was PBMCs.

The sequenced DNA: TGTGCCAGCAGTTTAGCATCGGACACCATATATTTT. This codes for CASSLASDTIYF. The chain employs TRBV28 and TRBJ1-3, with no D gene named confidently. Reading the germline V gene gives CDR1 MDHEN and CDR2 SYDVKM. CDR3 length: 12 amino acids, cysteine to phenylalanine. This entry keeps only the CDR3 DNA: 36 bases, framed from base 1. The V end loses 2 bases and the J end loses 8 bases, and a stretch of 7 bases separates them.